This is a list of T cell receptor beta chains from one sample in a study of T cell clusters in autoimmune cytopenias. TCRdb re-analyzed the multiplex PCR reads; it lists each CDR3 protein once, without DNA. Its table records more than 13,000 distinct CDR3 sequences. Sequencing input: peripheral blood. These receptors all stem from a human donor with an autoimmune cytopenia or autoimmune hepatitis (not recorded which). The CDR3 runs from the conserved cysteine through the conserved F or W. Clone size is given for some rows only: seen once, a few or many times, or a class if the clone is expanded.

TRBV6-5	-	TRBJ1-1	CASTRVTEAFF
TRBV6-5	-	TRBJ1-4	CASSRTGTGGEKLFF
TRBV5-6	-	TRBJ2-5	CASSLASGYSRQETQYF
TRBV18	-	TRBJ2-7	CASSPRSAGIQYEQYF
TRBV27	medium-sized	TRBJ2-5	CASSLRGVATQYF
TRBV27	-	TRBJ2-7	CASSLGDRFYEQYF
TRBV6-6	-	TRBJ2-7	CASTTGQVLTYEQYF
TRBV5-1	-	TRBJ2-1	CASSLAVGNEQFF
TRBV13	-	TRBJ2-2	CASSLAGLAGANTGELFF
TRBV30	-	TRBJ1-6	CAWSEGGNSPLHF
TRBV18	-	TRBJ2-3	CASSYGRETDTQYF
TRBV27	-	TRBJ1-3	CASSLFKGNTGNTIYF
TRBV7-9	-	TRBJ2-1	CASSLGLVAAFF
TRBV6-1	-	TRBJ2-1	CASDGAGVGEQFF
TRBV29-1	medium-sized	TRBJ2-7	CSVVLRTSGRKAQYF
TRBV27	-	TRBJ1-2	CASSFGKRDRGRGGYTF
TRBV5-4	-	TRBJ2-2	CASSLVSTGELFF
TRBV6-5	-	TRBJ1-2	CASSSTGRADYGYTF
TRBV19	-	TRBJ1-5	CASSIWQGIDINQPQHF
TRBV6-6	-	TRBJ2-7	CASRDGTAGYEQYF
TRBV20-1	-	TRBJ1-5	CSARAGSWDQPQHF
TRBV7-9	-	TRBJ2-3	CASSTPGLAGEQYF
TRBV27	-	TRBJ1-5	CASARPGGHQPQHF
TRBV19	medium-sized	TRBJ2-2	CASSSGQGHTGELFF
TRBV15	-	TRBJ1-5	CATSRHVWQDQPQHF
TRBV12-3/TRBV12-4	-	TRBJ2-3	CASSLIGSTDTQYF
TRBV18	-	TRBJ2-1	CASSPSTGMVLRNEQFF